This TCR beta chain was identified in a study of blood T cell repertoires in COVID-19. Study-wide context: Acute-phase and convalescent COVID-19 samples originated in the United States, Italy and Spain.

The J segment lost 6 bases and the V segment lost 6 bases, leaving 9 bases of the junction unmatched. CDR3 length: 13 amino acids. CDR1 and CDR2 (germline): SQVTM, ANQGSEA. Study processing details: From reference gene primer amplification, estimates of nucleated cell counts were derived. Sequenced by immunoSEQ multiplex PCR; TCRdb stores in-frame clones only, minus some. The DNA gave D and trimming, while V, J and clone size come from that table. The sample gives tens of thousands of clones, roughly 73% of which show up once; less than 40% is in the top ten. This receptor was taken from a man aged 55 to 69 with acute or convalescent COVID-19. Material for sequencing was peripheral blood. This chain joins TRBV29-1 and TRBJ2-7; the match to TRBD2 covers 9 bases. The CDR3 loop reads CSVRREGLGEQYF. CDR3 DNA: TGCAGCGTCCGGCGGGAGGGCCTGGGCGAGCAGTACTTC.